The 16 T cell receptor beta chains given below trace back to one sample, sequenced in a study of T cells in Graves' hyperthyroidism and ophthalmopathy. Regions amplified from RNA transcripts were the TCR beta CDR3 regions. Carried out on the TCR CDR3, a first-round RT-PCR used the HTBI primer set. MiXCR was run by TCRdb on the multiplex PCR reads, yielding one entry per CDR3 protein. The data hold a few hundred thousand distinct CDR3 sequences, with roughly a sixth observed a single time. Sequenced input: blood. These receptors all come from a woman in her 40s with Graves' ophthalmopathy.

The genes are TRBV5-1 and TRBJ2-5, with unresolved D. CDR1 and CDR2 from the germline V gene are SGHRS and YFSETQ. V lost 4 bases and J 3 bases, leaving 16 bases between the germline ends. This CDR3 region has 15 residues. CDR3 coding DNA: TGCGCCAGCAGCCCCCTATGGGCGCCAGAAGAGACCCAGTACTTC. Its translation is CASSPLWAPEETQYF.

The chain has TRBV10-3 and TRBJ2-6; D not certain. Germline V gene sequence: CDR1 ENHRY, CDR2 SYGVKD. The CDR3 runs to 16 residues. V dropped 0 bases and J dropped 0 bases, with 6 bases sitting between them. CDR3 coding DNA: TGTGCCATCAGTGAGTCGGGGTCCTCTGGGGCCAACGTCCTGACTTTC. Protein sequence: CAISESGSSGANVLTF.

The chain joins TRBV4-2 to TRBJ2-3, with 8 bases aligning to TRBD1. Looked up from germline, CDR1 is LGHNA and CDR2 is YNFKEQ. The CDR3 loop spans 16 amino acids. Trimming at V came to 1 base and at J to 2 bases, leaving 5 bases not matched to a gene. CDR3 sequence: CASSQGSTGATDTQYF. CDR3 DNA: TGTGCCAGCAGCCAAGGATCGACAGGGGCCACAGATACGCAGTATTTT.

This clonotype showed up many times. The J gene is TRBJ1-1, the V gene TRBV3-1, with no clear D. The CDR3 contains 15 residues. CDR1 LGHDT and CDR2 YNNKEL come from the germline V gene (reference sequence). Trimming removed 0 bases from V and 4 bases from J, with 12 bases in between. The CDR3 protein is CASSQEVSGITEAFF. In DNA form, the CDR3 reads TGTGCCAGCAGCCAAGAAGTCTCGGGAATCACTGAAGCTTTCTTT.

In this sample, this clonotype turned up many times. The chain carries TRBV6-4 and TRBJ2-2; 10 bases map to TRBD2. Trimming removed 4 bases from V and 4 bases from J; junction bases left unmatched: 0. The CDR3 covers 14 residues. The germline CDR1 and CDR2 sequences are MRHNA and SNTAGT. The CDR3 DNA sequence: TGTGCCAGCAGTGCTAGCGGGAGCACCGGGGAGCTGTTTTTT. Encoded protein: CASSASGSTGELFF.

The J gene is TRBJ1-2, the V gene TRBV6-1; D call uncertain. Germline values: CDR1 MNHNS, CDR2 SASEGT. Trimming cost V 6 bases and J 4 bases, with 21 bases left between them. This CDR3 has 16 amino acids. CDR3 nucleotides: TGTGCCAGCAGCAACCTCGGGCCCCCGCGGGGCTATGGCTACACCTTC. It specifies CASSNLGPPRGYGYTF.

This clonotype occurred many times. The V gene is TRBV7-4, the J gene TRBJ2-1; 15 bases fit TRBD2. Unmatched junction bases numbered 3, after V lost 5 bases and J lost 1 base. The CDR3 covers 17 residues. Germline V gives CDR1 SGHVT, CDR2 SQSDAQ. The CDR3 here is CASSLGLAGGSYNEQFF. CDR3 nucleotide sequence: TGTGCCAGCAGCCTGGGACTAGCGGGGGGATCCTACAATGAGCAGTTCTTC.

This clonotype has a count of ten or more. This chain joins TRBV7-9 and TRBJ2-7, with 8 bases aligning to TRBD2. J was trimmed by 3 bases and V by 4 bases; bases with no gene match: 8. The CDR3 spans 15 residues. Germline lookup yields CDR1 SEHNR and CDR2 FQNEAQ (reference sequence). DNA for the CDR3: TGTGCCAGCAGCTCCACGGGACTAGGACACTACGAGCAGTACTTC. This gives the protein CASSSTGLGHYEQYF.

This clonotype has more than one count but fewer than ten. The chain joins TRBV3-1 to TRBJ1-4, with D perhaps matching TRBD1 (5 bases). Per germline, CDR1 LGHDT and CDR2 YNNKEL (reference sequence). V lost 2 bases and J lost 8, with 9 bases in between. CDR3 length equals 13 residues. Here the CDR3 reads CASSQNGGEKLFF. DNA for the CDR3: TGTGCCAGCAGCCAAAACGGGGGGGAAAAACTGTTTTTT.

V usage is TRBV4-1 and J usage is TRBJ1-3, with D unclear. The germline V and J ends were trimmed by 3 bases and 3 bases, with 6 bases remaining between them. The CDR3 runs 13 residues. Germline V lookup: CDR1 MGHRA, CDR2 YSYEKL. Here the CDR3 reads CASSQIHGNTIYF. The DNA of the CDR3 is TGCGCCAGCAGCCAGATTCATGGAAACACCATATATTTT.

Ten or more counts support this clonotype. DNA for the CDR3: TGCAGTGCGCGGACAGGGGGGAACACTGAAGCTTTCTTT. Translated: CSARTGGNTEAFF. V usage is TRBV20-1 and J usage is TRBJ1-1; 10 bases match TRBD1. V lost 6 bases, J lost 1 base, and 2 bases stayed unmatched. Germline CDR1 and CDR2: DFQATT and SNEGSKA (reference sequence). The CDR3 has 13 residues.

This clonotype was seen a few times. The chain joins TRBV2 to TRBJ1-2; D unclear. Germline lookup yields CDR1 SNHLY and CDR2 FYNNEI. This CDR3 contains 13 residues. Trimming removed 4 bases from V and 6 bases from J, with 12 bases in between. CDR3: CASSVYRSDGYTF. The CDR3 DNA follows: TGTGCCAGCAGTGTATATCGGAGCGATGGCTACACCTTC.

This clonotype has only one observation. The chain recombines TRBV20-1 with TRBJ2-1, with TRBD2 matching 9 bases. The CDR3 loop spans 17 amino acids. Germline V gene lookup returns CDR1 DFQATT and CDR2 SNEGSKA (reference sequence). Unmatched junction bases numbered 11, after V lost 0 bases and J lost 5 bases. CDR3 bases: TGCAGTGCTAGAGATGGAAAACTAGCGGGCCCCAACAATGAGCAGTTCTTC. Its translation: CSARDGKLAGPNNEQFF.

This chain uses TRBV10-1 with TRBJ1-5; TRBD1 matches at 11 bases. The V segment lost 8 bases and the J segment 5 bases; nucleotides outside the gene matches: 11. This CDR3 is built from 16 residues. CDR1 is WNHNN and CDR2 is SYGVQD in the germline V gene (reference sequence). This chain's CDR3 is CASSTRDRGNDQPQHF. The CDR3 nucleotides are TGCGCCAGCTCCACGAGGGACAGGGGGAACGATCAGCCCCAGCATTTT.

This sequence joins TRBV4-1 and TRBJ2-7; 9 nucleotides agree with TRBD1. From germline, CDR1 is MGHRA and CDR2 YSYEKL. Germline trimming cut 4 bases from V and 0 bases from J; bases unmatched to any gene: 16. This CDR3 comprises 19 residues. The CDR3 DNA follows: TGCGCCAGCAGCCGAAAGCCGAGTGATGGGACAGGGATCTCCTACGAGCAGTACTTC. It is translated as CASSRKPSDGTGISYEQYF.

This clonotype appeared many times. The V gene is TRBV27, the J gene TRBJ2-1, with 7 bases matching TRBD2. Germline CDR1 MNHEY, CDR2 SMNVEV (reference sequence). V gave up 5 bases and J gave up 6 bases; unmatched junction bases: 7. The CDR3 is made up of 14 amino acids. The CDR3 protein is CASSPGREGNEQFF. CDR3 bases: TGTGCCAGCAGTCCGGGCAGGGAGGGCAATGAGCAGTTCTTC.